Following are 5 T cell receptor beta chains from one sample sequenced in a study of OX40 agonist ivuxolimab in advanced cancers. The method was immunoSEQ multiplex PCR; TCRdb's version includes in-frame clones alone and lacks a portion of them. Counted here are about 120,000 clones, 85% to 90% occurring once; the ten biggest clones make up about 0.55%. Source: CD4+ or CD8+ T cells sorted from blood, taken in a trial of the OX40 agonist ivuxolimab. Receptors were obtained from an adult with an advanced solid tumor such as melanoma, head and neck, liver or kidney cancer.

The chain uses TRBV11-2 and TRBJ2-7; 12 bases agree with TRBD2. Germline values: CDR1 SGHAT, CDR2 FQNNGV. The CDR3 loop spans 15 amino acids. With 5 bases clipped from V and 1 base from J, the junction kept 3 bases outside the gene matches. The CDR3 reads CASSPGTSGSYEQYF. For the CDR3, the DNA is TGTGCCAGCAGCCCTGGGACTAGCGGGTCCTACGAGCAGTACTTC.

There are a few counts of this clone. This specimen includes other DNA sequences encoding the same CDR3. The CDR3 region has the DNA TGTGCCAGCAGCTTGGACGGTCAGCCCCAGCATTTT. The encoded protein is CASSLDGQPQHF. This chain joins TRBV7-2 and TRBJ1-5, with D hard to call. V lost 3 bases and J 6 bases, leaving 6 bases between the germline ends. The CDR3 runs 12 residues. Germline values: CDR1 SGHTA, CDR2 FQGNSA.

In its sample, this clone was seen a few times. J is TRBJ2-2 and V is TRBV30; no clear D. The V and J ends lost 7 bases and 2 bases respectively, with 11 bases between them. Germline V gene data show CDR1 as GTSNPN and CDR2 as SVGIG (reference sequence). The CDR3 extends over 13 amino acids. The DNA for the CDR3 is TGTGCCTCTCGACCTTTTAACACCGGGGAGCTGTTTTTT. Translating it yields CASRPFNTGELFF.

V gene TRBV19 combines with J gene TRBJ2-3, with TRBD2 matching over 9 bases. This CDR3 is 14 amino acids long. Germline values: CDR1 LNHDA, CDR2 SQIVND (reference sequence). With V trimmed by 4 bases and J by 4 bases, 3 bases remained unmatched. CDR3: CASSSGGAPDTQYF. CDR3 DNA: TGTGCCAGTAGTAGCGGGGGGGCCCCAGATACGCAGTATTTT.

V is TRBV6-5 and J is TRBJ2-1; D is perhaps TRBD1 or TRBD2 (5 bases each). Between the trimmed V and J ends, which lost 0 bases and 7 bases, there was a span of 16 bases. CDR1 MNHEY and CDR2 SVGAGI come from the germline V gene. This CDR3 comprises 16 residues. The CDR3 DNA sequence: TGTGCCAGCAGTTACTCGGGAACGGGGCCCGGGAATGAGCAGTTCTTC. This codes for CASSYSGTGPGNEQFF.